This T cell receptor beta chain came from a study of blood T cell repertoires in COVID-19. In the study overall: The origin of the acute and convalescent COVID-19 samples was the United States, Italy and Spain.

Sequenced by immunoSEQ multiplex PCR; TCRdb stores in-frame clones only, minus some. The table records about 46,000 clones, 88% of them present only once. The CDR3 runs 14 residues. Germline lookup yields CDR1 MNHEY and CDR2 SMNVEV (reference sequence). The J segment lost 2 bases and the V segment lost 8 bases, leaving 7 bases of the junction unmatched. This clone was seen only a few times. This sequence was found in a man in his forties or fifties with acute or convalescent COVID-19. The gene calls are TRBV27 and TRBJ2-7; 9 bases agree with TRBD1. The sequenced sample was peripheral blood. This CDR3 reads CASSRTGETYEQYF. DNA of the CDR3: TGTGCCAGCTCAAGGACAGGGGAAACCTACGAGCAGTACTTC.